This TCR beta chain originates from a study of blood T cell repertoires in COVID-19. The overall study: COVID-19 samples, acute and convalescent, were from the United States, Italy and Spain. PBMCs, B-cell-depleted T cells, or T cells were the source of the cDNA or gDNA that made up the material.

Method: immunoSEQ multiplex PCR; TCRdb's copy keeps in-frame clones and lacks some. The sample has more than 200,000 clones, 88% seen once; the top ten hold roughly 0.7%. The sample comprised peripheral blood. The TCR comes from a man in his forties or fifties with acute or convalescent COVID-19.

For the CDR3, the DNA is TGTGCCAGTAGTACAGGGGGCGGAGGCATTCAGTACTTC. Protein sequence: CASSTGGGGIQYF. The chain recombines TRBV19 with TRBJ2-4, with 8 nucleotides matching TRBD1. Germline V CDR1 and CDR2: LNHDA, SQIVND (reference sequence). This CDR3 has 13 residues. Germline trimming cut 4 bases from V and 9 bases from J; bases unmatched to any gene: 5. Supplemented by reference TRBV19 and TRBJ2-4, the full variable domain reads DGGITQSPKYLFRKEGQNVTLSCEQNLNHDAMYWYRQDPGQGLRLIYYSQIVNDFQKGDIAEGYSVSREKKESFPLTVTSAQKNPTAFYLCASSTGGGGIQYFGAGTRLSVL.